Shown below are 31 T cell receptor beta chains from a single sample sequenced in a study of glioma-infiltrating T cells after dendritic cell vaccination. Using immunoSEQ multiplex PCR, the repertoire was profiled, and TCRdb retains in-frame clones only, with some absent. The table shows some 70,000 clones, with 81% occurring only once. The input for sequencing was blood, taken before dendritic cell vaccination. The source is a human donor with glioblastoma.

This clone showed up just once. The chain carries TRBV19 and TRBJ1-2, with D possibly TRBD1 on 5 matching bases. Trimming pared 10 bases from V and 0 bases from J, leaving 18 bases between. Germline V gene lookup returns CDR1 LNHDA and CDR2 SQIVND (reference sequence). This CDR3 is 15 amino acids long. CDR3 DNA sequence: TGTGCCACCAACGACGTACGGACATCTAACTATGGCTACACCTTC. It yields the protein CATNDVRTSNYGYTF.

This clone was picked up a small number of times. The J gene is TRBJ2-4, the V gene TRBV7-2; 8 bases map to TRBD2. The CDR3 is made up of 15 amino acids. Germline V gene lookup returns CDR1 SGHTA and CDR2 FQGNSA. V shed 1 base and J 8 bases; nucleotides not matched to a gene: 7. The CDR3, as DNA: TGTGCCAGCAGCTTAGAAGTCGGGGGGGCGGACATTCAGTACTTC. The encoded protein is CASSLEVGGADIQYF.

This rearrangement joins TRBV6-5 to TRBJ1-2; 9 nucleotides align to TRBD1. The CDR3 has 13 amino acids. The junction had 8 bases not matched to a gene; V was cut back by 7 bases and J by 8 bases. Germline V gives CDR1 MNHEY, CDR2 SVGAGI. CDR3 DNA sequence: TGTGCCAGCATTCTACAGGGGGCGAACGGCTACACCTTC. Translation gives CASILQGANGYTF.

This chain uses TRBV5-1 with TRBJ1-2; the D is unclear. V gave up 1 base and J gave up 0 bases, with 7 bases separating them. The germline V gene encodes CDR1 SGHRS and CDR2 YFSETQ. This CDR3 region has 14 residues. CDR3 sequence: CASSLQSPNYGYTF. DNA for the CDR3: TGCGCCAGCAGCTTGCAGTCCCCTAACTATGGCTACACCTTC. Variable domain in full (rest from reference TRBV5-1 and TRBJ1-2): KAGVTQTPRYLIKTRGQQVTLSCSPISGHRSVSWYQQTPGQGLQFLFEYFSETQRNKGNFPGRFSGRQFSNSRSEMNVSTLELGDSALYLCASSLQSPNYGYTFGSGTRLTVV.

The rearrangement joins TRBV30 to TRBJ1-4; no firm D call. The germline V gene has CDR1 GTSNPN and CDR2 SVGIG (reference sequence). V was trimmed by 0 bases and J by 8 bases, leaving 10 bases between them. The CDR3 is made up of 13 amino acids. The CDR3 loop is CAWSVNPGEKLFF. The DNA for the CDR3 is TGTGCCTGGAGTGTAAACCCGGGGGAAAAACTGTTTTTT.

The chain links TRBV30 to TRBJ2-3, with D perhaps TRBD1 (6 bases). V lost 3 bases and J lost 2, with 12 bases in between. Germline CDR1 is GTSNPN and CDR2 is SVGIG (reference sequence). The CDR3 has 14 amino acids. CDR3: CAWRTGRYTDTQYF. CDR3 nucleotide sequence: TGTGCCTGGAGGACAGGTCGGTACACAGATACGCAGTATTTT.

V gene TRBV7-9 combines with J gene TRBJ2-2; perhaps TRBD1 as D (6 bases). V was pared by 7 bases and J by 6 bases, with 12 bases between. The CDR3 consists of 13 residues. Germline CDR1 is SEHNR and CDR2 is FQNEAQ (reference sequence). The CDR3 region has the DNA TGTGCCAGCACCCAAGGGGGTGCCGGGGAGCTGTTTTTT. Translating gives CASTQGGAGELFF.

Only one count was recorded for this clone. This chain joins TRBV9 and TRBJ2-3; TRBD1 aligns across 12 bases. After removal of 0 bases from V and 4 bases from J, the junction contained 3 bases not matched to a gene. Germline loops: CDR1 SGDLS, CDR2 YYNGEE. The CDR3 spans 16 residues. DNA of the CDR3: TGTGCCAGCAGCGTAGAGGGACAGGGGGCATCAGATACGCAGTATTTT. Amino acid sequence: CASSVEGQGASDTQYF.

Sample share makes this clone medium-sized (0.01 to 0.1%). This sequence joins TRBV6-1 and TRBJ1-1, with D uncertain. Per the germline V gene, CDR1 is MNHNS and CDR2 is SASEGT. CDR3 length: 13 amino acids. V gave up 6 bases and J gave up 3 bases, with 11 bases separating them. In nucleotides, the CDR3 is TGTGCCAGCAGGACTACGTGGGACACTGAAGCTTTCTTT. Protein sequence: CASRTTWDTEAFF.

CDR3 nucleotides: TGTGCCAGCACCAAATCAGGCAGCTACTATGGCTACACCTTC. This translates into CASTKSGSYYGYTF. The rearrangement joins TRBV5-8 to TRBJ1-2; D is unclear. This CDR3 comprises 14 residues. Germline CDR1 reads SGHTS; CDR2 reads YDEGEE. Between the trimmed V and J ends, which lost 6 bases and 3 bases, there was a span of 15 bases.

This clone was seen repeatedly, ten times or more. V usage is TRBV18 and J usage is TRBJ2-7; D remains unclear. This CDR3 comprises 14 residues. Looked up from germline, CDR1 is KGHSH and CDR2 is LQKENI. V was trimmed by 5 bases and J by 0 bases, leaving 11 bases between them. This chain's CDR3 is CASSNSSGSYEQYF. The CDR3 coding sequence is TGTGCCAGCTCAAACTCCTCGGGCTCCTACGAGCAGTACTTC.

This clone came up once. The chain has TRBV6-1 and TRBJ2-6; TRBD1 matches 7 bases. Per germline, CDR1 MNHNS and CDR2 SASEGT. The CDR3 sequence is 18 residues long. The V segment lost 4 bases and the J segment 0 bases; nucleotides outside the gene matches: 9. CDR3 DNA: TGTGCCAGCAGTGCCCCGGGACAGCCGAGCTCTGGGGCCAACGTCCTGACTTTC. As protein: CASSAPGQPSSGANVLTF.

The chain employs TRBV19 and TRBJ1-5; TRBD1 matches at 7 bases. Germline-derived CDR1 and CDR2 are LNHDA and SQIVND (reference sequence). The V gene end was trimmed by 6 bases and the J gene end by 0 bases; junction bases not matched to a gene: 8. The CDR3 extends over 16 amino acids. The CDR3 loop is CASSPRDSYSNQPQHF. The CDR3 region has the DNA TGTGCCAGTAGCCCACGGGACAGCTATAGCAATCAGCCCCAGCATTTT.

V is TRBV4-2 and J is TRBJ2-2, with D possibly being TRBD1 (5 bases). Germline CDR1 LGHNA, CDR2 YNFKEQ. The CDR3 spans 16 residues. Trimming removed 0 bases at V and 0 bases at J, with 8 bases between. CDR3 region: CASSQETVSNTGELFF. CDR3 DNA sequence: TGTGCCAGCAGCCAAGAGACAGTTTCGAACACCGGGGAGCTGTTTTTT.

The chain carries TRBV4-1 and TRBJ2-5; D remains ambiguous. V lost 4 bases, J lost 5 bases, and 14 bases lay in between. Germline CDR1 MGHRA, CDR2 YSYEKL. The CDR3 loop spans 14 amino acids. As DNA, the CDR3 is TGCGCCAGCAGCCTCCGTGAAAGCAGGGAGACCCAGTACTTC. Encoded protein: CASSLRESRETQYF.

The chain uses TRBV30 and TRBJ2-2; the D gene is possibly TRBD2 (6 bases). Trimming pared 0 bases from V and 9 bases from J, leaving 11 bases between. The CDR3 is 13 residues long. CDR1 and CDR2 from the germline V gene are GTSNPN and SVGIG (reference sequence). Written as DNA, the CDR3 is TGTGCCTGGAGTGTACAAGGGGACTGGGAGCTGTTTTTT. This gives the protein CAWSVQGDWELFF.

V and J are TRBV4-2 and TRBJ2-5, with TRBD2 matching 9 bases. Trimming took 4 bases from V and 3 from J; bases not matched to a gene: 3. CDR1 and CDR2 from the germline V gene are LGHNA and YNFKEQ. CDR3 length: 14 residues. Written as DNA, the CDR3 is TGTGCCAGCAGCCTGATAGCGGGGGAAGAGACCCAGTACTTC. It is translated as CASSLIAGEETQYF.

The chain carries TRBV4-2 and TRBJ2-7; 8 bases agree with TRBD2. V lost 2 bases and J lost 3; bases outside the gene matches: 9. This CDR3 has 16 amino acids. In germline, CDR1 is LGHNA, CDR2 YNFKEQ. This CDR3 is CASSQQQAGAIYEQYF. The CDR3 DNA reads as TGTGCCAGCAGCCAACAGCAAGCGGGGGCGATCTACGAGCAGTACTTC.

The genes are TRBV6-6 and TRBJ2-3, with D unclear. The CDR3 totals 12 residues. Germline V gene sequence: CDR1 MNHNY, CDR2 SVGAGI (reference sequence). V lost 5 bases, J lost 4 bases, and 7 bases lay in between. The CDR3 DNA reads as TGTGCCAGCAGTATCAAGCCAGATACGCAGTATTTT. Translating it yields CASSIKPDTQYF.

This chain connects TRBV30 to TRBJ1-1; 7 bases are shared with TRBD1. CDR3 length equals 12 residues. Germline trimming cut 7 bases from V and 6 bases from J; bases unmatched to any gene: 8. CDR1 and CDR2 from the germline V gene are GTSNPN and SVGIG (reference sequence). The CDR3 region has the DNA TGTGCCTCAACCCCCGGACAGGCTGAAGCTTTCTTT. Its translation is CASTPGQAEAFF.

The rearrangement uses TRBV29-1 and TRBJ2-1; TRBD2 aligns across 12 bases. The CDR3 loop spans 16 amino acids. Germline V gene data show CDR1 as SQVTM and CDR2 as ANQGSEA. J was trimmed by 3 bases and V by 1 base; bases with no gene match: 4. The CDR3: CSVEGLAGGSYNEQFF. DNA for the CDR3: TGCAGCGTTGAAGGGCTAGCGGGGGGGAGCTACAATGAGCAGTTCTTC.

The chain employs TRBV7-9 and TRBJ2-7; D unclear. In germline, CDR1 is SEHNR, CDR2 FQNEAQ (reference sequence). CDR3 length equals 13 residues. V gave up 5 bases and J gave up 1 base, with 9 bases separating them. CDR3 sequence: CASSLDTSYEQYF. The CDR3 DNA sequence: TGTGCCAGCAGCCTAGACACATCCTACGAGCAGTACTTC.

This chain links TRBV29-1 with TRBJ2-4; 11 nucleotides match TRBD2. V gave up 6 bases and J gave up 7 bases; unmatched junction bases: 11. The CDR3 totals 15 residues. Germline-derived CDR1 and CDR2 are SQVTM and ANQGSEA. DNA of the CDR3: TGCAGCGTGGGGACTAGCGGCCCTAGAGGGAACATTCAGTACTTC. This sequence encodes CSVGTSGPRGNIQYF. Based on the CDR3 plus reference TRBV29-1 and TRBJ2-4, the full variable domain is SAVISQKPSRDICQRGTSLTIQCQVDSQVTMMFWYRQQPGQSLTLIATANQGSEATYESGFVIDKFPISRPNLTFSTLTVSNMSPEDSSIYLCSVGTSGPRGNIQYFGAGTRLSVL.

This sequence joins TRBV2 and TRBJ1-1; possible D gene TRBD1, 5 bases. The V gene lost 6 bases and the J gene lost 6 bases, with 14 bases spanning the gap. Germline V gene lookup returns CDR1 SNHLY and CDR2 FYNNEI. This CDR3 spans 13 amino acids. CDR3 amino acids: CASSVITGAEAFF. For the CDR3, the DNA is TGTGCCAGCAGCGTTATAACAGGTGCTGAAGCTTTCTTT.

The chain links TRBV5-6 to TRBJ1-3; D not certain. V lost 4 bases to trimming and J lost 3 bases, with 8 bases between them. The CDR3 has 13 amino acids. Germline V gene sequence: CDR1 SGHDT, CDR2 YYEEEE. CDR3 amino acids: CASSPHVGNTIYF. CDR3 DNA sequence: TGTGCCAGCAGCCCCCATGTTGGAAACACCATATATTTT. The entire variable domain, with the rest obtained from reference TRBV5-6 and TRBJ1-3, is as follows: DAGVTQSPTHLIKTRGQQVTLRCSPKSGHDTVSWYQQALGQGPQFIFQYYEEEERQRGNFPDRFSGHQFPNYSSELNVNALLLGDSALYLCASSPHVGNTIYFGEGSWLTVV.

The V call is TRBV27, the J call TRBJ1-2, with 10 bases that match TRBD1. Unmatched junction bases numbered 14, after V lost 4 bases and J lost 3 bases. Germline V CDR1 and CDR2: MNHEY, SMNVEV (reference sequence). CDR3 size: 18 residues. The CDR3 nucleotides are TGTGCCAGCAGTTCGATCCGGGACAGGGGTTCGAGGGACTATGGCTACACCTTC. Protein sequence: CASSSIRDRGSRDYGYTF.

The rearrangement uses TRBV5-1 and TRBJ1-5; D may be TRBD1 (6 bases). There are 15 residues in the CDR3. V lost 5 bases to trimming and J lost 3 bases, with 15 bases between them. In germline, CDR1 is SGHRS, CDR2 YFSETQ. DNA for the CDR3: TGCGCCAGCAGTCCCTTTGGGGGCGTCAATCAGCCCCAGCATTTT. Protein product: CASSPFGGVNQPQHF. The entire variable domain, with the rest obtained from reference TRBV5-1 and TRBJ1-5, is as follows: KAGVTQTPRYLIKTRGQQVTLSCSPISGHRSVSWYQQTPGQGLQFLFEYFSETQRNKGNFPGRFSGRQFSNSRSEMNVSTLELGDSALYLCASSPFGGVNQPQHFGDGTRLSIL.

This chain connects TRBV16 to TRBJ1-5; maybe TRBD1 (5 bases). The CDR3 length is 15 residues. CDR1 is KGHSY, CDR2 FQNENV, per germline. V was clipped by 4 bases and J by 11 bases, with 21 bases between them. This CDR3 reads CASSLDRQGGSAQHF. CDR3 nucleotides: TGTGCCAGCAGCCTTGATCGGCAGGGCGGATCAGCCCAGCATTTT.

J is TRBJ2-7 and V is TRBV6-5, with TRBD1 matching over 9 bases. The CDR3 length is 14 residues. Germline trimming cut 6 bases from V and 7 bases from J; bases unmatched to any gene: 10. Per germline, CDR1 MNHEY and CDR2 SVGAGI. CDR3 sequence: CASSLAGTGSEQYF. The CDR3 nucleotides are TGTGCCAGCAGCTTAGCCGGGACAGGGTCTGAGCAGTACTTC.

V is TRBV5-8 and J is TRBJ1-3, with D tentatively TRBD1 (5 bases). This CDR3 contains 14 residues. V dropped 3 bases and J dropped 3 bases, with 10 bases sitting between them. From germline, CDR1 is SGHTS and CDR2 YDEGEE. CDR3 sequence reads: CASSWDWGGNTIYF. The CDR3 DNA sequence: TGTGCCAGCAGCTGGGACTGGGGTGGAAACACCATATATTTT.

The chain links TRBV7-2 to TRBJ1-3; D is unresolved. Germline loops: CDR1 SGHTA, CDR2 FQGNSA. Trimming pared 4 bases from V and 4 bases from J, leaving 14 bases between. The length of the CDR3 is 15 residues. This chain's CDR3 is CASSSPTEGGNTIYF. The CDR3 nucleotides read TGTGCCAGCAGCTCCCCGACGGAGGGAGGAAACACCATATATTTT.